Only a few counts were recorded for the clone carrying this T cell receptor (beta chain). What it binds is not known. CD4+ cells yielded CD45RA+ naive and CD45RA-negative memory subsets. Data came from immunoSEQ multiplex PCR; TCRdb stores just in-frame clones and leaves some out. Of over a million clones in the sample, around 75% were seen once. This specimen belongs to a study of shared clonotypes between healthy human individuals. Across the study: There were three CD4 naive, three CD4 memory, two CD8 naive and one CD8 memory plates per donor.

V lost 1 base and J lost 13, with 7 bases in between. The CDR3 runs 10 residues. Per germline, CDR1 SEHNR and CDR2 FQNEAQ (reference sequence). Study-wide points: Sharing of clonotypes among donors was expected to vary with sequencing depth.

This TCR came from a man younger than 35 in good health. Sequenced input: memory CD4+ T cells sorted from blood. Subset reported: CD45RA-negative fraction. This chain joins TRBV7-9 and TRBJ2-5; no clear D gene. The CDR3, as DNA: TGTGCCAGCAGCTTAGTGGACCTGTACTTC. Its protein is CASSLVDLYF.